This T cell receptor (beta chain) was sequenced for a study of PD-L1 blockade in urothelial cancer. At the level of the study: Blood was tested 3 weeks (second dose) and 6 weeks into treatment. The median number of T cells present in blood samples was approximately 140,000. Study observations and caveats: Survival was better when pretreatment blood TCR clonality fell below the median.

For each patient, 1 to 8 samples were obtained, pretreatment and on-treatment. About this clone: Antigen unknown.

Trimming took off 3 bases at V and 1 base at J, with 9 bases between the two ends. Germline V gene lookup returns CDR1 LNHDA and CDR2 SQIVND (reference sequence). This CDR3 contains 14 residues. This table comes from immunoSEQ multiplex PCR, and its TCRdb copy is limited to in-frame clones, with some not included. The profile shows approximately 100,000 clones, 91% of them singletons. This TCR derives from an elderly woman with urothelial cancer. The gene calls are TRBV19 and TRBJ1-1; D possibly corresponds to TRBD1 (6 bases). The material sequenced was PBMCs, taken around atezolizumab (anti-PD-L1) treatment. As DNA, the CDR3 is TGTGCCAGTAGTATCGGACAGCCGAACACTGAAGCTTTCTTT. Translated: CASSIGQPNTEAFF. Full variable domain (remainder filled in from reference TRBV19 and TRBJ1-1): DGGITQSPKYLFRKEGQNVTLSCEQNLNHDAMYWYRQDPGQGLRLIYYSQIVNDFQKGDIAEGYSVSREKKESFPLTVTSAQKNPTAFYLCASSIGQPNTEAFFGQGTRLTVV.